This is a list of T cell receptor beta chains from one sample in a study of T-cell memory formation after mild COVID-19. TCRdb called the 5' RACE reads again in MiXCR, with one record for every CDR3 protein. Altogether roughly 200,000 distinct CDR3 sequences are present, around 15% being singletons, with the ten largest covering 2% to 2.5%. Sequencing used PBMCs or a T cell subset sorted from them (not recorded which). All receptors derive from an adult woman who had mild COVID-19 (a few samples of this study predate the infection). Cell type and time point are not known. CDR3s include the opening cysteine and the closing phenylalanine or tryptophan. D genes are given only for firm matches. Size values are once, few and many counts, or a class for expanded clones, and some rows have none.

.	TRBJ2-3	medium-sized	TRBV7-2	14	CASSFWGSTDTQYF	TGTGCCAGCAGCTTTTGGGGTAGCACAGATACGCAGTATTTT
TRBD1	TRBJ1-1	many	TRBV6-5	11	CASSKGGWAFF	TGTGCCAGCAGTAAAGGGGGCTGGGCTTTCTTT
.	TRBJ2-6	.	TRBV5-4	16	CASSLVWGSGANVLTF	TGTGCCAGCAGCTTAGTCTGGGGCTCTGGGGCCAACGTACTGACTTTC
.	TRBJ2-4	many	TRBV5-5	16	CASSLGQLGGKNIQYF	TGTGCCAGCAGCTTAGGGCAGCTCGGAGGCAAAAACATTCAGTACTTC
.	TRBJ2-3	few	TRBV24-1	13	CATSDDRTDTQYF	TGTGCCACCAGTGATGACCGCACAGATACGCAGTATTTT
.	TRBJ1-1	few	TRBV20-1	12	CSARDETAEAFF	TGCAGTGCTAGAGATGAGACGGCGGAAGCTTTCTTT
TRBD1	TRBJ1-2	few	TRBV12-3/TRBV12-4	15	CASSPARGRGNGYTF	TGTGCCAGCAGCCCAGCTAGGGGGCGAGGGAATGGCTACACCTTC
TRBD1	TRBJ1-5	few	TRBV29-1	13	CSVGQGRGQPQHF	TGCAGCGTTGGACAGGGTAGGGGGCAGCCCCAGCATTTT
.	TRBJ2-3	.	TRBV14	15	CASSQVGSSTDTQYF	TGTGCCAGCAGCCAAGTCGGTTCCAGTACTGATACGCAGTATTTT
.	TRBJ1-2	.	TRBV6-2/TRBV6-3	14	CASSYGGLPYGYTF	TGTGCCAGCAGTTACGGGGGACTGCCCTATGGCTACACCTTC
TRBD1	TRBJ2-3	.	TRBV4-3	15	CASSHGTGNSDTQYF	TGCGCCAGCAGCCACGGGACAGGGAATTCAGATACGCAGTATTTT
TRBD2	TRBJ2-1	.	TRBV11-2	15	CASSLLRGGLNEQFF	TGTGCCAGCAGCTTACTACGCGGGGGGCTCAATGAGCAGTTCTTC
.	TRBJ2-6	.	TRBV7-2	16	CASSLGREPGANVLTF	TGTGCCAGCAGCTTAGGGCGGGAACCTGGGGCCAACGTCCTGACTTTC
.	TRBJ2-5	.	TRBV7-9	15	CASSLAGAAGETQYF	TGTGCCAGCAGCTTAGCCGGGGCTGCGGGAGAGACCCAGTACTTC
TRBD2	TRBJ2-7	.	TRBV20-1	14	CSAHGTSRPYEQYF	TGCAGTGCCCACGGGACTAGCAGGCCGTACGAGCAGTACTTC
TRBD2	TRBJ2-7	.	TRBV20-1	14	CSAQLSGGPYEQYF	TGCAGTGCTCAGCTGAGCGGGGGGCCCTACGAGCAGTACTTC
.	TRBJ1-4	.	TRBV24-1	12	CATSDPGEKLFF	TGTGCCACCAGTGACCCAGGAGAAAAACTGTTTTTT
.	TRBJ2-6	few	TRBV7-7	13	CASSTREANVLTF	TGTGCTAGCAGCACTCGCGAGGCCAACGTCCTGACTTTC
TRBD2	TRBJ2-1	few	TRBV29-1	19	CSVVRAGRRTSVSYNEQFF	TGCAGCGTTGTGAGGGCAGGACGTAGGACTAGCGTCTCCTACAATGAGCAGTTCTTC
.	TRBJ2-7	few	TRBV5-1	15	CASSSAGTQAVEQYF	TGCGCCAGCAGCTCGGCCGGGACACAGGCTGTCGAGCAGTACTTC
TRBD1	TRBJ2-2	.	TRBV11-2	15	CASSLETGLNGELFF	TGTGCCAGCAGCTTAGAGACAGGGTTAAACGGGGAGCTGTTTTTT
.	TRBJ2-1	.	TRBV4-2	15	CASSPSQERYNEQFF	TGTGCCAGCAGCCCTAGTCAGGAGCGGTACAATGAGCAGTTCTTC
TRBD2	TRBJ2-5	few	TRBV7-2	15	CASSGRGGAQETQYF	TGTGCCAGCAGCGGCCGCGGGGGGGCCCAAGAGACCCAGTACTTC
.	TRBJ1-2	.	TRBV29-1	11	CSGGTRYGYTF	TGCAGCGGAGGGACCCGCTATGGCTACACCTTC
TRBD1	TRBJ1-1	few	TRBV5-6	15	CASSLGDRGFTEAFF	TGTGCCAGCAGCTTGGGGGACAGGGGCTTCACTGAAGCTTTCTTT
TRBD2	TRBJ2-7	few	TRBV12-3/TRBV12-4	15	CASRPSSGRVYEQYF	TGTGCCAGCAGGCCCTCTAGCGGGAGGGTCTACGAGCAGTACTTC